This T cell receptor (beta chain) was sequenced for a study of blood T cell repertoires in COVID-19. Study as a whole: The origin of the acute and convalescent COVID-19 samples was the United States, Italy and Spain.

How the authors handled the data: Reference gene primer amplification in the assay estimated nucleated cell counts. Profiled with immunoSEQ multiplex PCR; TCRdb holds only in-frame clones, not every one. D and trimming come from the DNA, and the V and J calls and clone size come from that table. The sample records roughly 380,000 clones, 89% being singletons. Germline V gives CDR1 LGHNA, CDR2 YSLEER. Germline trimming cut 1 base from V and 7 bases from J; bases unmatched to any gene: 6. This CDR3 region has 15 residues. This chain links TRBV4-3 with TRBJ2-1; 8 positions agree with TRBD1. Sequences were obtained from peripheral blood. The sequence was obtained from a woman aged 40 to 55 with COVID-19, enrolled during active disease. The CDR3: CASSQGWTGWNEQFF. The DNA of the CDR3 is TGCGCCAGCAGCCAAGGTTGGACAGGGTGGAATGAGCAGTTCTTC.